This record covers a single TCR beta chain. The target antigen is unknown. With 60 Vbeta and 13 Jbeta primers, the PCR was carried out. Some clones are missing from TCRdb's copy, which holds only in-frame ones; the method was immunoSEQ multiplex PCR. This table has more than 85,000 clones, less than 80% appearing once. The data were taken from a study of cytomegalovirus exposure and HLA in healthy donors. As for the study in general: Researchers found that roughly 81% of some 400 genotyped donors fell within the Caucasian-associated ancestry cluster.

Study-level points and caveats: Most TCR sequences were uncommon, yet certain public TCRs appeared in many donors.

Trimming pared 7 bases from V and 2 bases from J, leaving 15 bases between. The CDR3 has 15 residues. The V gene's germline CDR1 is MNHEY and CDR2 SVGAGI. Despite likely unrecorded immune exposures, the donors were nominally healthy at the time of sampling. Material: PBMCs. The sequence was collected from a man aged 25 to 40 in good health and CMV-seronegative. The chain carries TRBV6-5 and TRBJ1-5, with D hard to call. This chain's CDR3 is CASKWSSDGNQPQHF. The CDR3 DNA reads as TGTGCCAGCAAATGGTCCAGCGACGGCAATCAGCCCCAGCATTTT.